This note documents a single TCR beta chain sequence. In the authors' workflow: By means of reference gene primer amplification, nucleated cell counts were estimated. Profiled with immunoSEQ multiplex PCR; TCRdb holds only in-frame clones, not every one. Clone size and V and J calls were adopted from that table, with D and trimming inferred from the DNA. This table has 190,000 or so clones, just under 90% appearing once. These data come from a study of blood T cell repertoires in COVID-19. At the level of the study: The United States, Italy and Spain supplied acute and convalescent COVID-19 samples. Sources were T cells, B-cell-depleted T cells, or PBMCs; the material itself was cDNA or gDNA.

The CDR3 loop spans 14 amino acids. Per the germline V gene, CDR1 is SEHNR and CDR2 is FQNEAQ (reference sequence). Trimming cost V 5 bases and J 4 bases; bases outside gene matches: 7. The receptor was derived from a woman aged 18-29 years who had recovered from COVID-19. The specimen was peripheral blood. This sequence joins TRBV7-9 and TRBJ1-2; 7 bases line up with TRBD1. The CDR3 reads CASSHTGAGYGYTF. In DNA, the CDR3 is TGTGCCAGCAGCCACACAGGGGCCGGCTATGGCTACACCTTC.